The 32 T cell receptor beta chains below come from one sample, sequenced in a study of blood T cell repertoires in COVID-19. Generated by immunoSEQ multiplex PCR, the TCRdb table keeps only in-frame clones and is missing some. This sample has 130,000 to 150,000 clones, with around 85% found just once. The sample was peripheral blood. All receptors derive from a woman in her thirties or forties with active or convalescent COVID-19.

The genes are TRBV28 and TRBJ1-5; 7 nucleotides align to TRBD1. The germline V gene has CDR1 MDHEN and CDR2 SYDVKM. V lost 2 bases, J lost 5 bases, and 6 bases stayed unmatched. This CDR3 spans 15 amino acids. In DNA, the CDR3 is TGTGCCAGCAGTTTAATTCAGGGGGGTTATCAGCCCCAGCATTTT. It encodes CASSLIQGGYQPQHF.

Only a few counts were recorded for this clone. This chain links TRBV10-3 with TRBJ1-1, with TRBD1 matching 8 bases. CDR3 size: 16 residues. CDR1 and CDR2 (germline): ENHRY, SYGVKD. With V trimmed by 7 bases and J by 7 bases, 17 bases remained unmatched. In nucleotides, the CDR3 is TGTGCCATCAATCCGACTCAGACAGGGGCTTCCCTTGAAGCTTTCTTT. Its translation: CAINPTQTGASLEAFF.

This chain joins TRBV5-1 and TRBJ1-6; 7 nucleotides agree with TRBD1. This CDR3 comprises 15 residues. The V segment lost 5 bases and the J segment 7 bases; nucleotides outside the gene matches: 9. Germline V gene sequence: CDR1 SGHRS, CDR2 YFSETQ. CDR3 DNA: TGCGCCAGCAGGCCGGACGGGACAGTAAATTCACCCCTCCACTTT. Residues: CASRPDGTVNSPLHF.

The CDR3 sequence is CAGRPGHNTGELFF. As DNA, the CDR3 is TGTGCCGGTCGACCGGGACACAACACCGGGGAGCTGTTTTTT. This chain links TRBV6-5 with TRBJ2-2; D is possibly TRBD1 (6 bases). V shed 11 bases and J shed 2 bases, with 15 bases lying between them. The CDR3 extends over 14 amino acids. Germline V lookup: CDR1 MNHEY, CDR2 SVGAGI.

The chain is built from TRBV6-5 and TRBJ2-5, with 13 bases lining up with TRBD2. Germline CDR1 reads MNHEY; CDR2 reads SVGAGI. V lost 6 bases and J lost 4; bases outside the gene matches: 5. This CDR3 contains 15 residues. The CDR3 bases are TGTGCCAGCAGCGTACTAGCGGGGGGGAGAGAGACCCAGTACTTC. As protein: CASSVLAGGRETQYF.

The chain couples TRBV7-9 to TRBJ2-5; D possibly corresponds to TRBD1 (5 bases). CDR1 SEHNR and CDR2 FQNEAQ come from the germline V gene (reference sequence). The CDR3 has 14 residues. V was shortened by 5 bases and J by 1 base, with 11 bases between the two germline ends. The CDR3 sequence: CASSTPTAQETQYF. The CDR3 bases are TGTGCCAGCAGCACGCCGACAGCCCAAGAGACCCAGTACTTC. Together with reference TRBV7-9 and TRBJ2-5, the CDR3 gives the full variable domain: DTGVSQNPRHKITKRGQNVTFRCDPISEHNRLYWYRQTLGQGPEFLTYFQNEAQLEKSRLLSDRFSAERPKGSFSTLEIQRTEQGDSAMYLCASSTPTAQETQYFGPGTRLLVL.

The chain couples TRBV5-6 to TRBJ1-5, with 7 bases lining up with TRBD1. V dropped 1 base and J dropped 12; count of bases not matched to a gene: 13. The length of the CDR3 is 15 residues. CDR1 is SGHDT and CDR2 is YYEEEE in the germline V gene. CDR3 in amino acids: CASSLPDREGRSQHF. The DNA of the CDR3 is TGTGCCAGCAGCTTGCCCGACAGGGAAGGGCGCAGCCAGCATTTT.

The count of this clone is one. CDR3 residues: CASRRTSGRATGTQYF. As DNA, the CDR3 is TGTGCCAGCAGGAGGACTAGCGGGAGGGCCACGGGGACCCAGTACTTC. V is TRBV27 and J is TRBJ2-5; 15 bases match TRBD2. This CDR3 spans 16 amino acids. V lost 6 bases and J lost 7; bases outside the gene matches: 9. Per the germline V gene, CDR1 is MNHEY and CDR2 is SMNVEV (reference sequence).

This chain links TRBV7-2 with TRBJ2-2; weak D call: TRBD1 (5 bases). V gave up 6 bases and J gave up 4 bases, with 12 bases separating them. Germline V gives CDR1 SGHTA, CDR2 FQGNSA. The CDR3 sequence is 14 residues long. CDR3 sequence reads: CASSSRQTTGELFF. In nucleotides, the CDR3 is TGTGCCAGCAGTTCAAGACAGACCACCGGGGAGCTGTTTTTT.

The rearrangement links TRBV21-1 to TRBJ1-2; the table's D call of TRBD1 was not tested on the DNA. TRBV21-1 counts as a pseudogene. The CDR3 is 15 amino acids. The CDR3 sequence is CASLTTGPLNYGYTF. DNA for the CDR3: TGTGCCAGCCTGACGACAGGGCCCTTAAACTATGGCTACACCTTC.

The V call is TRBV7-2, the J call TRBJ2-5, with D possibly TRBD2 on 7 matching bases. The germline V gene has CDR1 SGHTA and CDR2 FQGNSA. V was shortened by 6 bases and J by 5 bases, with 16 bases between the two germline ends. This CDR3 has 14 residues. CDR3 amino acids: CASSWGGAGETQYF. CDR3 DNA: TGTGCCAGCAGTTGGGGGGGGGCAGGTGAGACCCAGTACTTC.

V usage is TRBV4-1 and J usage is TRBJ1-6; 7 nucleotides line up with TRBD1. V shed 3 bases, J shed 4 bases, and the junction held 3 bases outside the gene matches. Germline V CDR1 and CDR2: MGHRA, YSYEKL. The CDR3 is 15 residues long. The CDR3 DNA follows: TGCGCCAGCAGCCAGTTGACAGGGTATAATTCACCCCTCCACTTT. It is translated as CASSQLTGYNSPLHF.

The rearrangement uses TRBV2 and TRBJ1-2, with D perhaps TRBD1 (5 bases). This CDR3 has 11 amino acids. Trimming stripped 6 bases from V and 4 bases from J, with 6 bases between. CDR1 SNHLY and CDR2 FYNNEI come from the germline V gene. CDR3 nucleotide sequence: TGTGCCAGCAGGGGACTCTATGGCTACACCTTC. This codes for CASRGLYGYTF. Combining the CDR3 with reference TRBV2 and TRBJ1-2 gives the whole variable domain EPEVTQTPSHQVTQMGQEVILRCVPISNHLYFYWYRQILGQKVEFLVSFYNNEISEKSEIFDDQFSVERPDGSNFTLKIRSTKLEDSAMYFCASRGLYGYTFGSGTRLTVV.

The V gene is TRBV3-1 (or the pseudogene TRBV3-2), the J gene TRBJ2-7; maybe TRBD2 (7 bases). From germline, CDR1 is LGHDT and CDR2 YNNKEL (reference sequence). This CDR3 comprises 15 residues. Trimming removed 0 bases at V and 2 bases at J, with 11 bases between. This CDR3 reads CASSQEGGLPYEQYF. DNA of the CDR3: TGTGCCAGCAGCCAAGAGGGGGGGCTACCCTACGAGCAGTACTTC.

The rearrangement links TRBV27 to TRBJ1-2; D not resolved. Trimming left V 2 bases short and J 7 bases short, with 11 bases between. There are 13 residues in the CDR3. The germline V gene has CDR1 MNHEY and CDR2 SMNVEV (reference sequence). CDR3 in DNA: TGTGCCAGCAGTTTACGTCTACTGCCTGGCTACACCTTC. Its translation is CASSLRLLPGYTF.

This clone is a singleton in its sample. The chain is built from TRBV5-1 and TRBJ2-7, with D perhaps TRBD2 (7 bases). The CDR3 is 15 residues long. V was clipped by 4 bases and J by 2 bases, with 16 bases between them. Germline CDR1 SGHRS, CDR2 YFSETQ. CDR3 in DNA: TGCGCCAGCAGCCCCCGCTTGGGGGGGCCCTACGAGCAGTACTTC. Its translation is CASSPRLGGPYEQYF.

The rearrangement joins TRBV28 to TRBJ1-5; 10 bases match TRBD1. CDR3 length: 16 amino acids. The trim removed 6 bases at V and 6 bases at J, leaving 11 bases unmatched. Germline values: CDR1 MDHEN, CDR2 SYDVKM. CDR3 in amino acids: CASSPRDRGFGQPQHF. CDR3 DNA sequence: TGTGCCAGCAGCCCGAGGGACAGGGGATTCGGTCAGCCCCAGCATTTT.

The CDR3 DNA is TGTGCCAGCAGCTTAGCCGGGTCTGGGGAGACCCAGTACTTC. Translating it yields CASSLAGSGETQYF. The V call is TRBV7-2, the J call TRBJ2-5; D uncertain. Trimming stripped 0 bases from V and 5 bases from J, with 10 bases between. Germline lookup yields CDR1 SGHTA and CDR2 FQGNSA. The CDR3 is 14 amino acids.

This chain links TRBV30 with TRBJ2-7; 8 bases map to TRBD1. CDR1 is GTSNPN and CDR2 is SVGIG in the germline V gene (reference sequence). V lost 3 bases and J lost 7; bases outside the gene matches: 14. The CDR3 covers 15 residues. This CDR3 is CAWRGATGALREQYF. As DNA, the CDR3 is TGTGCCTGGAGGGGGGCGACAGGGGCTTTGCGAGAGCAGTACTTC.

The CDR3 DNA is TGTGCCAGCAGCTTGGGCTACCACAATGAGCAGTTCTTC. It encodes CASSLGYHNEQFF. This chain links TRBV7-2 with TRBJ2-1; D is unclear. The CDR3 runs 13 residues. Trimming pared 3 bases from V and 5 bases from J, leaving 8 bases between. Germline values: CDR1 SGHTA, CDR2 FQGNSA.

V usage is TRBV27 and J usage is TRBJ1-4, with 9 bases lining up with TRBD1. The CDR3 spans 17 residues. The ends lost 7 bases at V and 5 bases at J; junction bases unmatched: 14. From germline, CDR1 is MNHEY and CDR2 SMNVEV (reference sequence). The CDR3 nucleotides read TGTGCCAGCATGAAGGGACAGGGATTTATTGGGAATGAAAAACTGTTTTTT. Protein: CASMKGQGFIGNEKLFF.

The chain combines TRBV7-2 with TRBJ1-1, with TRBD1 matching 7 bases. Trimming removed 3 bases from V and 6 bases from J; junction bases left unmatched: 7. There are 14 residues in the CDR3. Germline CDR1 and CDR2: SGHTA and FQGNSA. The CDR3 DNA follows: TGTGCCAGCAGCTTTCAGGGGGGCAACCCTGAAGCTTTCTTT. It codes for CASSFQGGNPEAFF.

V usage is TRBV19 and J usage is TRBJ2-1; D is possibly TRBD1 (5 bases). Trimming took off 10 bases at V and 0 bases at J, with 16 bases between the two ends. CDR1 is LNHDA, CDR2 SQIVND, per germline (reference sequence). The length of the CDR3 is 15 residues. The CDR3 protein is CANLRRGGSYNEQFF. CDR3 in DNA: TGTGCCAACCTACGAAGGGGTGGCTCCTACAATGAGCAGTTCTTC.

The chain has TRBV4-3 and TRBJ1-6, with 11 bases identical to TRBD1. V was clipped by 4 bases and J by 10 bases; unmatched bases: 6. Germline CDR1 LGHNA, CDR2 YSLEER. The CDR3 contains 15 residues. The CDR3 sequence: CASSPSGTGGSPLHF. In nucleotides, the CDR3 is TGCGCCAGCAGCCCCTCCGGGACAGGGGGATCACCCCTCCACTTT.

This clone occurred a few times. The chain uses TRBV10-2 and TRBJ2-1, with a possible D match to TRBD2 (7 bases). Germline CDR1 is WSHSY and CDR2 is SAAADI. V dropped 8 bases and J dropped 2 bases, with 13 bases sitting between them. The CDR3 spans 14 residues. CDR3: CASARGGPYNEQFF. The CDR3 nucleotides are TGCGCCAGCGCCCGCGGGGGCCCCTACAATGAGCAGTTCTTC.

The V gene is TRBV5-5, the J gene TRBJ1-6, with unresolved D. Trimming left V 0 bases short and J 4 bases short, with 8 bases between. This CDR3 is 15 amino acids long. Germline lookup yields CDR1 SGHKS and CDR2 YYEKEE (reference sequence). CDR3 region: CASSLDRGYNSPLHF. CDR3 bases: TGTGCCAGCAGCTTGGATCGGGGTTATAATTCACCCCTCCACTTT. The variable domain in full, completed from reference TRBV5-5 and TRBJ1-6, reads DAGVTQSPTHLIKTRGQQVTLRCSPISGHKSVSWYQQVLGQGPQFIFQYYEKEERGRGNFPDRFSARQFPNYSSELNVNALLLGDSALYLCASSLDRGYNSPLHFGNGTRLTVT.

The gene calls are TRBV19 and TRBJ2-5; 11 positions match TRBD1. CDR3 size: 14 residues. V dropped 3 bases and J dropped 7; count of bases not matched to a gene: 4. CDR1 LNHDA and CDR2 SQIVND come from the germline V gene (reference sequence). As DNA, the CDR3 is TGTGCCAGTAGTATGGACAGGGGGCGAGGGACCCAGTACTTC. It codes for CASSMDRGRGTQYF.

This clone occurred a few times. The chain joins TRBV5-1 to TRBJ2-1; 7 nucleotides align to TRBD1. The CDR3 spans 16 residues. The germline CDR1 and CDR2 sequences are SGHRS and YFSETQ. V was pared by 2 bases and J by 0 bases, with 5 bases of the junction left unmatched. The CDR3 protein is CASSLEQGSSYNEQFF. The CDR3 DNA reads TGCGCCAGCAGCTTAGAACAGGGGAGCTCCTACAATGAGCAGTTCTTC. The full variable domain, in which reference TRBV5-1 and TRBJ2-1 provide the parts outside the CDR3, is KAGVTQTPRYLIKTRGQQVTLSCSPISGHRSVSWYQQTPGQGLQFLFEYFSETQRNKGNFPGRFSGRQFSNSRSEMNVSTLELGDSALYLCASSLEQGSSYNEQFFGPGTRLTVL.

The chain recombines TRBV10-3 with TRBJ1-2; 7 nucleotides agree with TRBD1. Per germline, CDR1 ENHRY and CDR2 SYGVKD. The CDR3 loop spans 15 amino acids. The J segment lost 0 bases and the V segment lost 6 bases, leaving 7 bases of the junction unmatched. The CDR3 reads CAISAGQTANYGYTF. The CDR3 nucleotides are TGTGCCATCAGCGCGGGACAGACGGCTAACTATGGCTACACCTTC.

V is TRBV5-8 and J is TRBJ1-1, with 9 bases identical to TRBD1. Per germline, CDR1 SGHTS and CDR2 YDEGEE. The CDR3 loop spans 16 amino acids. Trimming at V came to 2 bases and at J to 10 bases, leaving 15 bases not matched to a gene. The CDR3: CASSLTPLGQGSGAFF. The CDR3 nucleotides are TGTGCCAGCAGCTTAACCCCCCTGGGACAGGGTTCGGGAGCTTTCTTT.

This rearrangement joins TRBV28 to TRBJ1-4; 9 bases agree with TRBD1. Germline assignment: CDR1 MDHEN and CDR2 SYDVKM. The CDR3 has 15 amino acids. After removal of 4 bases from V and 8 bases from J, the junction contained 8 bases not matched to a gene. DNA for the CDR3: TGTGCCAGCAGTTCACAGGGACAGGGCGGGGAAAAACTGTTTTTT. Protein sequence: CASSSQGQGGEKLFF. The full variable domain, rest sourced from reference TRBV28 and TRBJ1-4, is DVKVTQSSRYLVKRTGEKVFLECVQDMDHENMFWYRQDPGLGLRLIYFSYDVKMKEKGDIPEGYSVSREKKERFSLILESASTNQTSMYLCASSSQGQGGEKLFFGSGTQLSVL.

This clone was observed a few times. The chain combines TRBV4-2 with TRBJ2-1, with 8 bases lining up with TRBD2. Germline CDR1 LGHNA, CDR2 YNFKEQ. The CDR3 runs 13 residues. Losses at the gene ends were 3 bases for V and 6 bases for J; bases not matched to a gene: 1. The CDR3 DNA follows: TGTGCCAGCAGCCACCGGGAGGGCAATGAGCAGTTCTTC. It is translated as CASSHREGNEQFF.